One sample yielded the 4 T cell receptor beta chains listed below, sequenced in a study of graft-versus-host responses after intestinal transplantation. Sequencing used immunoSEQ multiplex PCR; TCRdb keeps in-frame clones, though not all of them. Of roughly 29,000 clones detected, around 92% appear once; the ten largest clones hold less than 0.75%. Specimen: PBMCs, collected around 63 days after intestinal transplant. The receptors here all came from a human patient who received an intestinal transplant, so some T cells may come from the graft donor.

J is TRBJ2-7 and V is TRBV4-2; D not resolved. The germline gives CDR1 LGHNA, CDR2 YNFKEQ. Trimming left V 0 bases short and J 2 bases short, with 11 bases between. This CDR3 comprises 15 residues. CDR3 sequence reads: CASSQDAPSTYEQYF. CDR3 bases: TGTGCCAGCAGCCAAGATGCCCCAAGCACCTACGAGCAGTACTTC.

V and J are TRBV9 and TRBJ2-7, with D uncertain. Per germline, CDR1 SGDLS and CDR2 YYNGEE. The V and J ends lost 4 bases and 6 bases respectively, with 17 bases between them. The length of the CDR3 is 14 residues. The DNA for the CDR3 is TGTGCCAGCAGCCCCTTTACTACGGGTGGCGAGCAGTACTTC. This codes for CASSPFTTGGEQYF.

The rearrangement uses TRBV29-1 and TRBJ2-3; D is undetermined. The V gene lost 7 bases and the J gene lost 1 base, with 15 bases spanning the gap. Germline V gene lookup returns CDR1 SQVTM and CDR2 ANQGSEA. The CDR3 covers 14 residues. CDR3 residues: CSAKQTLRTDTQYF. In nucleotides, the CDR3 is TGCAGCGCTAAACAGACTCTCCGCACAGATACGCAGTATTTT.

The chain recombines TRBV30 with TRBJ2-1; no firm D call. Trimming stripped 0 bases from V and 10 bases from J, with 4 bases between. Germline V gene sequence: CDR1 GTSNPN, CDR2 SVGIG (reference sequence). The CDR3 is 10 residues long. In DNA, the CDR3 is TGTGCCTGGAGTGTACAGGAGCAGTTCTTC. Protein sequence: CAWSVQEQFF.